This T cell receptor beta chain originates from a study of CD8+ T cells in alopecia areata. The study, taken as a whole, reports: Among the top 100, expanded CD8+ clones, as well as scalp clonality, were significantly decreased by tofacitinib. For lesional scalp, especially alopecia totalis/universalis, clonality was higher than in normal scalp.

Reverse transcription of extracted RNA yielded cDNA, which provided the sequencing template. Here immunoSEQ multiplex PCR was the method, and the copy in TCRdb shows in-frame clones only, minus some. This table holds more than 200,000 clones, over 60% found once. Noted treatment: oral pan-JAK inhibitor, 5-10 mg twice daily. In alopecia areata patients, both lesional scalp punch biopsies and peripheral blood were collected. From germline, CDR1 is SGHTA and CDR2 FQGNSA. The CDR3 has 13 residues. V lost 7 bases and J lost 1, with 9 bases in between. This clone was picked up a small number of times. What it binds is not known.

The sequenced sample was CD4+ T cells sorted from blood, obtained at week 4, from a patient treated with tofacitinib. The chain couples TRBV7-2 to TRBJ2-3, with TRBD2 as a possible D gene (6 bases). The sequence was obtained from a human donor with alopecia areata. CDR3 in DNA: TGTGCCAGCAACCCGGGGGGCACAGATACGCAGTATTTT. Translating it yields CASNPGGTDTQYF.